This T cell receptor beta chain came from a study of T-cell memory formation after mild COVID-19. Overall study findings and caveats: Cross-reactive memory appears to have joined, as suggested by some responding clones showing up in pre-infection memory.

There are many counts of this clonotype. Its specificity is unknown. Each CDR3 protein gets one entry after TCRdb re-called the 5' RACE reads with MiXCR. The table records 170,000 or so distinct CDR3 sequences, about 28% of them present only once. The trim removed 5 bases at V and 4 bases at J, leaving 5 bases unmatched. Per the germline V gene, CDR1 is SGHTA and CDR2 is FQGNSA. The CDR3 length is 14 residues. This TCR was recovered from an adult woman who had mild COVID-19 (a few samples of this study predate the infection). Cell type and time point are not known. Sequencing used PBMCs or a T cell subset sorted from them (not recorded which). V usage is TRBV7-2 and J usage is TRBJ2-5, with 9 nucleotides matching TRBD2. The CDR3 protein is CASSLGTSRETQYF. The CDR3 DNA reads as TGTGCCAGCAGCCTAGGGACTAGCAGAGAGACCCAGTACTTC.